Below, 6 T cell receptor beta chains from the same sample are listed, as sequenced in a study of cytomegalovirus exposure and HLA in healthy donors. The PCR used 60 Vbeta and 13 Jbeta primers. Clones were read by immunoSEQ multiplex PCR, and TCRdb kept only the in-frame ones, dropping some. The sample comprises approximately 90,000 clones, about 85% of which are singletons, and around 7% rests with the top ten. Material: PBMCs. The receptors shown here come from a man aged 40-49 years in good health and CMV-seropositive.

The V call is TRBV7-2, the J call TRBJ2-7; TRBD2 aligns across 9 bases. Trimming at V came to 5 bases and at J to 3 bases, leaving 11 bases not matched to a gene. The length of the CDR3 is 16 residues. Germline V gene sequence: CDR1 SGHTA, CDR2 FQGNSA. The CDR3 reads CASSAQRLAVNYEQYF. CDR3 DNA sequence: TGTGCCAGCAGCGCCCAACGACTAGCGGTTAACTACGAGCAGTACTTC.

This clone was detected a few times. The rearrangement joins TRBV29-1 to TRBJ2-1; the match to TRBD1 covers 10 bases. The V segment lost 5 bases and the J segment 2 bases; nucleotides outside the gene matches: 3. Per germline, CDR1 SQVTM and CDR2 ANQGSEA. The CDR3 consists of 14 residues. The CDR3 protein is CSVRGQGAYNEQFF. The CDR3 nucleotides read TGCAGCGTTAGAGGACAGGGGGCCTACAATGAGCAGTTCTTC.

The rearrangement links TRBV9 to TRBJ1-6; 8 nucleotides align to TRBD1. V shed 3 bases, J shed 6 bases, and the junction held 8 bases outside the gene matches. CDR3 length equals 16 residues. Germline CDR1 SGDLS, CDR2 YYNGEE. The CDR3 DNA reads TGTGCCAGCAGCGGGAGGGGACAGGAGCGTAATTCACCCCTCCACTTT. Its protein is CASSGRGQERNSPLHF.

The J gene is TRBJ1-1, the V gene TRBV2; D perhaps matches TRBD1 (6 bases). Germline CDR1 is SNHLY and CDR2 is FYNNEI. With 4 bases removed from V and 2 bases from J, the gap between germline ends came to 11 bases. This CDR3 has 14 amino acids. The CDR3 DNA is TGTGCCAGCAGTGGCCGCAGGGGAAACACTGAAGCTTTCTTT. Its protein is CASSGRRGNTEAFF.

The chain recombines TRBV9 with TRBJ2-7; D not resolved. Germline CDR1 and CDR2: SGDLS and YYNGEE. The V end was cut by 0 bases, the J end by 0 bases, with 4 bases between. CDR3 size: 13 residues. The CDR3: CASSVDGSYEQYF. CDR3 nucleotide sequence: TGTGCCAGCAGCGTAGACGGCTCCTACGAGCAGTACTTC. The full variable domain, rest sourced from reference TRBV9 and TRBJ2-7, is DSGVTQTPKHLITATGQRVTLRCSPRSGDLSVYWYQQSLDQGLQFLIQYYNGEERAKGNILERFSAQQFPDLHSELNLSSLELGDSALYFCASSVDGSYEQYFGPGTRLTVT.

The chain employs TRBV18 and TRBJ2-1; the D gene is possibly TRBD1 (5 bases). Trimming took 4 bases from V and 4 from J, leaving 8 bases between them. Germline-derived CDR1 and CDR2 are KGHSH and LQKENI. CDR3 length: 13 amino acids. The chain's CDR3 is CASSLQGYNEQFF. The CDR3 DNA sequence: TGTGCCAGCTCACTCCAGGGTTACAATGAGCAGTTCTTC.